This TCR beta chain was recovered during a study of T-cell reconstitution after alpha-beta-depleted transplantation in children (dated by TCRdb to about 2016). As for the study more broadly: Using TCR repertoire profiling, the study quantitatively followed how T-cell immune reconstitution unfolded in children after TCRalphabeta/CD19-depleted allogeneic hematopoietic cell transplantation.

This clonotype was recorded a few times. It has no known antigen specificity. The input lacks base qualities; no much larger clone sits a single base away. Library generation was performed with PCR. Sequencing relied on an Illumina HiSeq 2500. To normalize quantification of the TCRbeta repertoire, the TCR libraries were built with molecular barcoding that relied on unique molecular identifiers. TCRdb reran the public reads through fastp at Q25 and MiXCR, keeping productive beta chains. Each entry is one CDR3 protein sequence, shown with its most common DNA and genes. This sample has some 490,000 distinct CDR3 sequences in its table, and around 13% of those were observed once. The ten top clones hold roughly 5.4% of the sample. Germline trimming amounts to 6 bases on V and 8 bases on J, with 6 as the count of junction bases outside the gene matches. CDR1 ENHRY and CDR2 SYGVKD are derived from the germline V gene. The CDR3, from cysteine to phenylalanine, totals 13 residues. Kept here is only the CDR3 DNA, which spans 39 bases and is read in frame from base 1.

The receptor comes from a human donor who donated a stem cell graft to a child with combined immunodeficiency. This material consisted of PBMCs from the stem cell graft donor, taken from the stem cell graft. The rearranged chain carries TRBV10-3 and TRBJ1-4; 7 junctional bases match TRBD1. The DNA sequence follows: TGTGCCATCAGATCAGGGGGTAAAGAAAAACTGTTTTTT. It is translated as CAIRSGGKEKLFF.